This entry lists 21 T cell receptor beta chains sequenced from one sample in a study of patients and donors after allogeneic stem cell transplantation. TCRdb reprocessed the RT-PCR reads with MiXCR, giving one entry per CDR3 protein. The table shows 800,000 to 1,000,000 distinct CDR3 sequences, with 18% occurring only once. The sequencing sample was made of blood, either unsorted or a sorted T cell fraction (not recorded which). All receptors derive from a human donor who was either an allogeneic HSCT recipient or a stem cell or donor lymphocyte infusion donor (not recorded which). It is not recorded whose cells these are; they may come from a transplant donor.

This clonotype was picked up a small number of times. This CDR3 reads CASTRGQDASPLHF. The CDR3 coding sequence is TGCGCCAGCACTCGGGGGCAGGACGCATCACCCCTCCACTTT. The V call is TRBV5-1, the J call TRBJ1-6; weak D call: TRBD1 (6 bases). This CDR3 has 14 amino acids. V lost 6 bases, J lost 10 bases, and 17 bases lay in between. Germline V gene data show CDR1 as SGHRS and CDR2 as YFSETQ.

This clonotype was found once. V and J are TRBV3-1 and TRBJ2-3; 8 positions agree with TRBD2. The V segment lost 3 bases and the J segment 6 bases; nucleotides outside the gene matches: 11. CDR3 size: 16 residues. The germline gives CDR1 LGHDT, CDR2 YNNKEL (reference sequence). The CDR3 loop reads CASSQLPGLGGDTQYF. The CDR3 nucleotides are TGTGCCAGCAGCCAGCTACCGGGACTAGGGGGGGATACGCAGTATTTT.

The genes are TRBV15 and TRBJ2-6; 10 nucleotides line up with TRBD1. Trimming removed 4 bases from V and 2 bases from J; junction bases left unmatched: 5. CDR1 LNHNV and CDR2 YYDKDF come from the germline V gene (reference sequence). The CDR3 is 17 residues long. CDR3 loop: CATSIPGTGAGANVLTF. Written as DNA, the CDR3 is TGTGCCACCAGCATCCCCGGGACAGGGGCTGGGGCCAACGTCCTGACTTTC.

This rearrangement joins TRBV7-6 to TRBJ1-1; tentatively, D is TRBD1 (5 bases). Trimming removed 5 bases from V and 0 bases from J, with 22 bases in between. From germline, CDR1 is SGHVS and CDR2 FNYEAQ. The CDR3 is made up of 18 amino acids. CDR3 loop: CASSPIPSGTVLNTEAFF. As DNA, the CDR3 is TGTGCCAGCAGCCCTATACCCTCCGGGACGGTATTGAACACTGAAGCTTTCTTT.

The chain links TRBV10-3 to TRBJ2-1, with D possibly being TRBD1 (6 bases). Trimming removed 0 bases from V and 5 bases from J, with 14 bases in between. This CDR3 region has 16 residues. From germline, CDR1 is ENHRY and CDR2 SYGVKD. This CDR3 is CAISESGAIADNEQFF. Here the CDR3 DNA reads TGTGCCATCAGTGAGTCGGGGGCTATCGCCGACAATGAGCAGTTCTTC.

This clonotype has only a few counts. V and J are TRBV9 and TRBJ2-7; D is perhaps TRBD1 (6 bases). The CDR3 is made up of 13 amino acids. V was trimmed by 1 base and J by 6 bases, leaving 11 bases between them. Germline loops: CDR1 SGDLS, CDR2 YYNGEE. CDR3 coding DNA: TGTGCCAGCAGCGTACTAACAGGGTCCGAGCAGTACTTC. Residues: CASSVLTGSEQYF.

This clonotype appeared once. The chain recombines TRBV15 with TRBJ2-7; a possible D gene is TRBD1 (6 bases). The V and J ends lost 1 base and 0 bases respectively, with 10 bases between them. The CDR3 sequence is 15 residues long. Germline V gene lookup returns CDR1 LNHNV and CDR2 YYDKDF (reference sequence). CDR3 in amino acids: CATSRGGQVSYEQYF. CDR3 bases: TGTGCCACCAGCAGAGGGGGGCAGGTCTCCTACGAGCAGTACTTC.

There are many counts of this clonotype. The junction does not match germline at one end; this may be a read error. The chain combines TRBV5-1 with TRBJ2-1; D call uncertain. The germline gives CDR1 SGHRS, CDR2 YFSETQ. The CDR3 loop spans 13 amino acids. The CDR3 nucleotides are TGTGCCAGCAGTTCGACCAGCTACAATGAGCAGTTCTTC. This sequence encodes CASSSTSYNEQFF.

The chain has TRBV7-2 and TRBJ1-2; D is perhaps TRBD1 (6 bases). In germline, CDR1 is SGHTA, CDR2 FQGNSA. Trimming left V 0 bases short and J 3 bases short, with 11 bases between. The CDR3 sequence is 15 residues long. The CDR3 DNA reads TGTGCCAGCAGCTTAGCAGAGACAGGATACTATGGCTACACCTTC. Its translation: CASSLAETGYYGYTF.

The chain is built from TRBV5-6 and TRBJ2-1; D may be TRBD2 (6 bases). Germline assignment: CDR1 SGHDT and CDR2 YYEEEE. This CDR3 spans 16 amino acids. V gave up 4 bases and J gave up 0 bases, with 14 bases separating them. DNA of the CDR3: TGTGCCAGCAGCGTGACTAGTATCCTCTCCTACAATGAGCAGTTCTTC. It yields the protein CASSVTSILSYNEQFF.

The V gene is TRBV6-2 or TRBV6-3, the J gene TRBJ1-5; 9 nucleotides agree with TRBD1. The CDR3 spans 19 residues. V lost 5 bases and J lost 0; bases outside the gene matches: 14. The germline gives CDR1 MNHEY, CDR2 SVGEGT. In DNA, the CDR3 is TGTGCCAGCAGTCCCCCTCGGGGGGACAGGGATCATAGCAATCAGCCCCAGCATTTT. Translation: CASSPPRGDRDHSNQPQHF.

The chain employs TRBV10-3 and TRBJ1-2; D ambiguous. Per germline, CDR1 ENHRY and CDR2 SYGVKD. Between the trimmed V and J ends, which lost 8 bases and 1 base, there was a span of 14 bases. The CDR3 is 14 residues long. In nucleotides, the CDR3 is TGTGCCATCGGGTGGGGTGCCGGTAACTATGGCTACACCTTC. Residues: CAIGWGAGNYGYTF.

The table lists this clonotype with a few counts. As DNA, the CDR3 is TGTGCCAGCAGCTTGAGGGGCAGGGCAGCCAAAAACATTCAGTACTTC. Protein product: CASSLRGRAAKNIQYF. The chain has TRBV5-6 and TRBJ2-4; TRBD1 might be the D (5 bases). The CDR3 length is 16 residues. Germline loops: CDR1 SGHDT, CDR2 YYEEEE. V dropped 1 base and J dropped 0 bases, with 11 bases sitting between them.

The gene calls are TRBV5-5 and TRBJ1-6; no clear D. CDR3 length equals 13 residues. Germline CDR1 SGHKS, CDR2 YYEKEE (reference sequence). V was shortened by 0 bases and J by 9 bases, with 7 bases between the two germline ends. The CDR3 is CASSLAAPSPLHF. In DNA form, the CDR3 reads TGTGCCAGCAGCTTGGCGGCGCCTTCACCCCTCCACTTT.

This clonotype has more than one count but fewer than ten. The chain employs TRBV18 and TRBJ1-5; D unclear. This CDR3 is 12 amino acids long. V lost 8 bases and J 4 bases, leaving 9 bases between the germline ends. Germline CDR1 KGHSH, CDR2 LQKENI. The CDR3 loop is CASRGLNQPQHF. The CDR3 DNA reads as TGTGCCAGCCGCGGACTTAATCAGCCCCAGCATTTT.

This clonotype has only a few counts. J is TRBJ2-7 and V is TRBV7-6, with 11 bases fitting TRBD2. There are 16 residues in the CDR3. CDR1 is SGHVS, CDR2 FNYEAQ, per germline. V was pared by 2 bases and J by 7 bases, with 10 bases of the junction left unmatched. The CDR3 DNA sequence: TGTGCCAGCAGCTTACCCGGACTAGCGGGCATCCGGGAGCAGTACTTC. Its translation: CASSLPGLAGIREQYF. Supplemented by reference TRBV7-6 and TRBJ2-7, the full variable domain reads GAGVSQSPRYKVTKRGQDVALRCDPISGHVSLYWYRQALGQGPEFLTYFNYEAQQDKSGLPNDRFSAERPEGSISTLTIQRTEQRDSAMYRCASSLPGLAGIREQYFGPGTRLTVT.

In its sample, this clonotype was seen a few times. The rearrangement uses TRBV5-6 and TRBJ2-7; the D is unclear. Germline V CDR1 and CDR2: SGHDT, YYEEEE. V was clipped by 0 bases and J by 7 bases, with 8 bases between them. The CDR3 is 12 residues long. CDR3 sequence reads: CASSLGASEQYF. The CDR3 DNA sequence: TGTGCCAGCAGCTTGGGGGCGTCTGAGCAGTACTTC.

V usage is TRBV2 and J usage is TRBJ2-1, with D perhaps matching TRBD1 (6 bases). The CDR3 runs 15 residues. CDR1 and CDR2 (germline): SNHLY, FYNNEI. V lost 1 base to trimming and J lost 5 bases, with 12 bases between them. CDR3 DNA: TGTGCCAGCAGTGAAGAATCAGGGGCCCACAATGAGCAGTTCTTC. Protein sequence: CASSEESGAHNEQFF.

This sequence joins TRBV9 and TRBJ2-2; D unclear. The V gene lost 5 bases and the J gene lost 5 bases, with 10 bases spanning the gap. CDR1 is SGDLS and CDR2 is YYNGEE in the germline V gene. The CDR3 runs 13 residues. CDR3 protein: CASRTDTTGELFF. The CDR3 region has the DNA TGTGCCAGCAGGACGGATACGACCGGGGAGCTGTTTTTT.

This chain uses TRBV29-1 with TRBJ1-1, with D maybe TRBD1 (6 bases). The CDR3 is 10 amino acids. Germline lookup yields CDR1 SQVTM and CDR2 ANQGSEA. Trimming removed 2 bases at V and 10 bases at J, with 8 bases between. The CDR3 coding sequence is TGCAGCGTTGAAATAGGGGGAGCTTTCTTT. The encoded protein is CSVEIGGAFF.

This clonotype has a handful of counts. The gene calls are TRBV10-3 and TRBJ1-2; D perhaps matches TRBD1 (5 bases). The V and J ends lost 2 bases and 4 bases respectively, with 14 bases between them. The germline V gene encodes CDR1 ENHRY and CDR2 SYGVKD. The length of the CDR3 is 15 residues. The CDR3 reads CAISEPGHSSYGYTF. The CDR3 nucleotides are TGTGCCATCAGTGAGCCCGGACACTCCTCCTATGGCTACACCTTC.